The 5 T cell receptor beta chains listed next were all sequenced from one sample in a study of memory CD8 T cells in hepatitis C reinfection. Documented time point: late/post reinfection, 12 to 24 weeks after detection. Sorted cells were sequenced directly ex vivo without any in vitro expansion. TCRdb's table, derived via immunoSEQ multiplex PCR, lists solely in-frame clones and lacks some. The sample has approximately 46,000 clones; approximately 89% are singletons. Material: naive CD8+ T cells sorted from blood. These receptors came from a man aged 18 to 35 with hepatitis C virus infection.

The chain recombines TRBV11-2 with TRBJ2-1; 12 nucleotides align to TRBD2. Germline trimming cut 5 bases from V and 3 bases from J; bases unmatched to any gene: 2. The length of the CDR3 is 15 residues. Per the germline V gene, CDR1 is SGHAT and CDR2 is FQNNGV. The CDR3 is CASSRTSGNYNEQFF. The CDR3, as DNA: TGTGCCAGCAGCCGGACTAGCGGGAACTACAATGAGCAGTTCTTC.

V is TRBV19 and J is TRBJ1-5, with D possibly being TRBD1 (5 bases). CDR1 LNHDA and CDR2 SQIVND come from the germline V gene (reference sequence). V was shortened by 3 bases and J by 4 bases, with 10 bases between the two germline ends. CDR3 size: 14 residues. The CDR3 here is CASSIGAANQPQHF. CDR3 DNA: TGTGCCAGTAGTATTGGGGCAGCAAATCAGCCCCAGCATTTT.

CDR3 sequence: CSVVRSGQSYEQYF. The CDR3 DNA sequence: TGCAGCGTTGTAAGGTCGGGACAGTCCTACGAGCAGTACTTC. The J gene is TRBJ2-5, the V gene TRBV29-1, with TRBD1 identical over 7 bases. With the DNA end fitting TRBJ2-7 better, the J assignment may be wrong. This CDR3 has 14 amino acids. Germline CDR1 is SQVTM and CDR2 is ANQGSEA.

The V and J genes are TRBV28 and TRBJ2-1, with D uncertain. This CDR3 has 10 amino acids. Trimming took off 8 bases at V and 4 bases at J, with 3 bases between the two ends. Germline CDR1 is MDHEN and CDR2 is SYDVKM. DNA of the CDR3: TGTGCCAGCTCGTACAATGAGCAGTTCTTC. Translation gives CASSYNEQFF.

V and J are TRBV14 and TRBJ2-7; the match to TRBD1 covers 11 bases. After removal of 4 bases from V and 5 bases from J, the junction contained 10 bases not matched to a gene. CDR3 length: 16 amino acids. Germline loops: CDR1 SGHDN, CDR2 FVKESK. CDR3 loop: CASSRLDRGRGDEQYF. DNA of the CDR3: TGTGCCAGCAGCCGCCTGGACAGGGGGCGCGGGGACGAGCAGTACTTC.